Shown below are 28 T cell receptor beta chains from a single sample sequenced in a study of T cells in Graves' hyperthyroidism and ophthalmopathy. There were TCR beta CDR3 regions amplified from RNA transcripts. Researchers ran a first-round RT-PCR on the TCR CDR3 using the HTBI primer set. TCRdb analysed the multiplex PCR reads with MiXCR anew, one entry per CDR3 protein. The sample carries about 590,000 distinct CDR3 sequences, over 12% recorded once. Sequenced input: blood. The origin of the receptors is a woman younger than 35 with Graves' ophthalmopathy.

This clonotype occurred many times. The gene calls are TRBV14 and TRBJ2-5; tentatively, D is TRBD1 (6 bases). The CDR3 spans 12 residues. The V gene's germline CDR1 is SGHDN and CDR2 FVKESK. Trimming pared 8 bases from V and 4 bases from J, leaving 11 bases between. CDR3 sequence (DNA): TGTGCCAGCGGTGGGGGCCGAGAGACCCAGTACTTC. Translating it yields CASGGGRETQYF.

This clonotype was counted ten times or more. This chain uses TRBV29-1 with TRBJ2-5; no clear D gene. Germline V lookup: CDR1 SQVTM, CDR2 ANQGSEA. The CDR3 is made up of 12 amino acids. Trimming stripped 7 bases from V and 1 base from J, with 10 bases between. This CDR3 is CSGRAAQETQYF. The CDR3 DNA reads TGCAGCGGACGGGCGGCCCAAGAGACCCAGTACTTC. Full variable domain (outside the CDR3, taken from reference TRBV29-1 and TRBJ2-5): SAVISQKPSRDICQRGTSLTIQCQVDSQVTMMFWYRQQPGQSLTLIATANQGSEATYESGFVIDKFPISRPNLTFSTLTVSNMSPEDSSIYLCSGRAAQETQYFGPGTRLLVL.

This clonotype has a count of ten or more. The CDR3 region is CASSFRTGGEQYF. DNA of the CDR3: TGCGCCAGCAGCTTCAGGACTGGAGGGGAGCAGTACTTC. The rearrangement uses TRBV5-1 and TRBJ2-7; tentatively, D is TRBD2 (6 bases). This CDR3 contains 13 residues. Trimming took 2 bases from V and 7 from J, leaving 13 bases between them. Germline V gives CDR1 SGHRS, CDR2 YFSETQ.

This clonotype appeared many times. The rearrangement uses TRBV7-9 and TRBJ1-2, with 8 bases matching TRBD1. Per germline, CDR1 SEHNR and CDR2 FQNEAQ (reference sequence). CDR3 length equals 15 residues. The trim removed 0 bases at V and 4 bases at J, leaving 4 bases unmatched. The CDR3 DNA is TGTGCCAGCAGCTTAGCCGGACAGGGAGTCTATGGCTACACCTTC. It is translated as CASSLAGQGVYGYTF.

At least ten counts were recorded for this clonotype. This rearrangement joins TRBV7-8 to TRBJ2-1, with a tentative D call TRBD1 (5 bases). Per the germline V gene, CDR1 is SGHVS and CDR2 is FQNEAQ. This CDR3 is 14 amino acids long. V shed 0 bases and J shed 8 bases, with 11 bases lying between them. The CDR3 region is CASSLADTRDEQFF. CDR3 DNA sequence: TGTGCCAGCAGCTTAGCGGACACCCGGGATGAGCAGTTCTTC.

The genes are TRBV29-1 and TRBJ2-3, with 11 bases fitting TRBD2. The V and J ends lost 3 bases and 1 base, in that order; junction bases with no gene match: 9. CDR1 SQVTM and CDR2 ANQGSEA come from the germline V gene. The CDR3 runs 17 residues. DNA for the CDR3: TGCAGCGTTGACGACCTAGCGGGGGGAGGGGGCACAGATACGCAGTATTTT. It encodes CSVDDLAGGGGTDTQYF.

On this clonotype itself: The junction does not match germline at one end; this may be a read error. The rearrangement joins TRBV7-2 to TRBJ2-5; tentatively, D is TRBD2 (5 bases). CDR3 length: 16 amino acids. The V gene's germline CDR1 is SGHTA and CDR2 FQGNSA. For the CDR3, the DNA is TGTGCCAGCAGCCTAAGCCTGCCGGGGAACCAAGGGACCCAGTACTTC. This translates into CASSLSLPGNQGTQYF.

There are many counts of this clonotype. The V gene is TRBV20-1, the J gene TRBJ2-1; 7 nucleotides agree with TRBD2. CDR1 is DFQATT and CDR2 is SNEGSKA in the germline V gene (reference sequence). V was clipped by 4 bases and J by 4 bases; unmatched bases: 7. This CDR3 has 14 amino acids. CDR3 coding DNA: TGCAGTGCTACAGCGCGGGAGCAATACAATGAGCAGTTCTTC. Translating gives CSATAREQYNEQFF.

DNA of the CDR3: TGTGCCAGCAGCCCCAACCCGCAGTATTTT. Translating it yields CASSPNPQYF. The chain combines TRBV7-3 with TRBJ2-3; D gene ambiguous. The CDR3 has 10 residues. The V gene's germline CDR1 is SGHTA and CDR2 FQGTGA. V lost 5 bases and J lost 10, with 7 bases in between. Supplemented by reference TRBV7-3 and TRBJ2-3, the full variable domain reads GAGVSQTPSNKVTEKGKYVELRCDPISGHTALYWYRQSLGQGPEFLIYFQGTGAADDSGLPNDRFFAVRPEGSVSTLKIQRTERGDSAVYLCASSPNPQYFGPGTRLTVL.

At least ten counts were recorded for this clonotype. The CDR3 nucleotides are TGTGCCAGCAGTTACTCGCAGGGCAATGAGCAGTTCTTC. This encodes CASSYSQGNEQFF. The rearrangement uses TRBV6-2 or TRBV6-3 and TRBJ2-1; TRBD1 might be the D (5 bases). Germline V gene sequence: CDR1 MNHEY, CDR2 SVGEGT. V lost 0 bases and J 6 bases, leaving 6 bases between the germline ends. The CDR3 consists of 13 residues.

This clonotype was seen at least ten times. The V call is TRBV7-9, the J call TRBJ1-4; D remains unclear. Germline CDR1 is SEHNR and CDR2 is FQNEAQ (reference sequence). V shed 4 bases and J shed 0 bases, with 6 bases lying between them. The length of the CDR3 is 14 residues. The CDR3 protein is CASSYSATNEKLFF. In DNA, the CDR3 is TGTGCCAGCAGCTACAGTGCAACTAATGAAAAACTGTTTTTT.

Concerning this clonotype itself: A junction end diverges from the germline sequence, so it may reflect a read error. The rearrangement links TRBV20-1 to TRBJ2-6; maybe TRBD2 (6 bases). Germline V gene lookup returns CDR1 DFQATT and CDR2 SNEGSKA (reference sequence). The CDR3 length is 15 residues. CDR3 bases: TGCGGTGCTCTTGGCGGGGCCATTGGGGCCAACGTCCTGACTTTC. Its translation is CGALGGAIGANVLTF.

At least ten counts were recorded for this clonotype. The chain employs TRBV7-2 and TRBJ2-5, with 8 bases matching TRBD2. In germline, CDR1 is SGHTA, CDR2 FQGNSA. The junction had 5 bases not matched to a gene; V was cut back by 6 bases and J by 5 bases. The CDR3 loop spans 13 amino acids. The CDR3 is CASRAGALETQYF. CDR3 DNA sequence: TGTGCCAGCAGAGCGGGGGCGTTGGAGACCCAGTACTTC.

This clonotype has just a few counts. CDR3 coding DNA: TGCAGTGCTAGAGGCCCTCGGGGCTTCGAGCAGTTCTTC. It translates to CSARGPRGFEQFF. The chain employs TRBV20-1 and TRBJ2-1; D possibly uses TRBD1 or TRBD2 (5 bases each). Germline V gene sequence: CDR1 DFQATT, CDR2 SNEGSKA (reference sequence). Trimming stripped 1 base from V and 10 bases from J, with 14 bases between. This CDR3 has 13 amino acids.

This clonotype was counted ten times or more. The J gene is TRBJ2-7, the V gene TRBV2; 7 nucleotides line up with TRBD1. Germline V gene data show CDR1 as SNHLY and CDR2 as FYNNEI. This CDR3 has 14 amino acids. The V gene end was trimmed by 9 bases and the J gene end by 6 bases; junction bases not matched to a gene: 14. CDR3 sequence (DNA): TGTGCCAGACGACCGACAGGGATTCTCGCCGAGCAGTACTTC. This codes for CARRPTGILAEQYF.

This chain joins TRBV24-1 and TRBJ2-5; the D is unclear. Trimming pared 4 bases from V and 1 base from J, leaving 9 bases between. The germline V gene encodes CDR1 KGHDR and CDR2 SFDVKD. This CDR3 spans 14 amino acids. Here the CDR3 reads CATSERESQETQYF. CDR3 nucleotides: TGTGCCACCAGTGAAAGGGAAAGCCAAGAGACCCAGTACTTC.

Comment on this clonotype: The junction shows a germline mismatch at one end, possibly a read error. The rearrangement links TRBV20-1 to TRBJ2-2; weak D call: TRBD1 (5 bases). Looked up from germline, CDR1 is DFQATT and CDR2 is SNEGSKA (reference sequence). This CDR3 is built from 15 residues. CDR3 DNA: TGCAGTCCTAGAATGCAGGGAAAGAACACCGGGGAGCTGTTTTTT. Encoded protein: CSPRMQGKNTGELFF.

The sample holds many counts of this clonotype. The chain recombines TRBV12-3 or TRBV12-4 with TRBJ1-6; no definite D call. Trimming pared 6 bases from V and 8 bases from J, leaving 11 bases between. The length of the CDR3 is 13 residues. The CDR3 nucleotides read TGTGCCAGCAGGGAAGGATGGGATTCACCCCTCCACTTT. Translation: CASREGWDSPLHF.

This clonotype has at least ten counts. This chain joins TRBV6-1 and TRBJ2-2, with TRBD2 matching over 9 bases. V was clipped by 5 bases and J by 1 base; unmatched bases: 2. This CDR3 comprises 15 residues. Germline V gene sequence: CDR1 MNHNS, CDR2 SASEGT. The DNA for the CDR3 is TGTGCCAGCAGTCTTAGCGGGAGGAACACCGGGGAGCTGTTTTTT. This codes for CASSLSGRNTGELFF.

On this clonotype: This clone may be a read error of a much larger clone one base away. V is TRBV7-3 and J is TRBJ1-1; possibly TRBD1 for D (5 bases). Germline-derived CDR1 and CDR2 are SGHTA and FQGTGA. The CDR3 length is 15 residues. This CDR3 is CASSLLGGADTEALF. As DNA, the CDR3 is TGTGCCAGCAGCTTGTTGGGGGGAGCGGACACTGAAGCTTTATTT. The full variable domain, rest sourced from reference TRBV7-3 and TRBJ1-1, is GAGVSQTPSNKVTEKGKYVELRCDPISGHTALYWYRQSLGQGPEFLIYFQGTGAADDSGLPNDRFFAVRPEGSVSTLKIQRTERGDSAVYLCASSLLGGADTEALFGQGTRLTVV.

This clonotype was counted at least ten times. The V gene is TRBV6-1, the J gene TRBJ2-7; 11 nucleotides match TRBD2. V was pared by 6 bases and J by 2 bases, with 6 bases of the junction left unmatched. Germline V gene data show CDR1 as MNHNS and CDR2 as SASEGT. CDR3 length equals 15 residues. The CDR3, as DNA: TGTGCCAGCAGCCGTGGGACTAGCGGAACCTACGAGCAGTACTTC. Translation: CASSRGTSGTYEQYF.

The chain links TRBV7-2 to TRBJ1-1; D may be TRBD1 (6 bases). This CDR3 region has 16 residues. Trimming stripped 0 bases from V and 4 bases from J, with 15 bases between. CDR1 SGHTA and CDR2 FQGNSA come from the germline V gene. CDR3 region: CASSLAGGAGGTEAFF. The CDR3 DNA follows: TGTGCCAGCAGCTTAGCGGGGGGGGCGGGGGGCACTGAAGCTTTCTTT.

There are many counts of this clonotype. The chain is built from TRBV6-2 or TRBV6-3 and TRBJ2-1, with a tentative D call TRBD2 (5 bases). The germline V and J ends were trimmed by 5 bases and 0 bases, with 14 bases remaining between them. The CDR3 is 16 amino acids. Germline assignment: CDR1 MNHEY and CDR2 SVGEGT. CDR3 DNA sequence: TGTGCCAGCAGTACCCTGGCGGGCCCCTCCTACAATGAGCAGTTCTTC. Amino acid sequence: CASSTLAGPSYNEQFF.

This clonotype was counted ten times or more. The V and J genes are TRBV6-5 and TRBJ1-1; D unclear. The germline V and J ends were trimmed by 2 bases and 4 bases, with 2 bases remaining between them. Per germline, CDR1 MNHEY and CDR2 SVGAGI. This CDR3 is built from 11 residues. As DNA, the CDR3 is TGTGCCAGCAGTTACGGCACTGAAGCTTTCTTT. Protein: CASSYGTEAFF.

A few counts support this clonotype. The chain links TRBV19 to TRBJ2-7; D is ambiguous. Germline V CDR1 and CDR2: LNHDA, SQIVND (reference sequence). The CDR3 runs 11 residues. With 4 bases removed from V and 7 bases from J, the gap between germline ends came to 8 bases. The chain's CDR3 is CASSNPWEQYF. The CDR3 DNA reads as TGTGCCAGTAGTAACCCGTGGGAGCAGTACTTC.

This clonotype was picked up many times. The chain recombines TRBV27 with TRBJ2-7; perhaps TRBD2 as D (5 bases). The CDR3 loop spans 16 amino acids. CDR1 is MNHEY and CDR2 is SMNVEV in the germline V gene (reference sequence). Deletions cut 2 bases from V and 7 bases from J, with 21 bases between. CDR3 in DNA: TGTGCCAGCAGTTTAGAGGACGACCGGGGAGTCGGGGAGCAGTACTTC. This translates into CASSLEDDRGVGEQYF.

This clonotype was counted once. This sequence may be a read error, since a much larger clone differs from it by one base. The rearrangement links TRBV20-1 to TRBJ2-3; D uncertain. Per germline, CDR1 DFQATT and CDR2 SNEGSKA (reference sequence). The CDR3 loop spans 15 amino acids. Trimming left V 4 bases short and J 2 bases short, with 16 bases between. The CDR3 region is CSATRKELHTDTQYF. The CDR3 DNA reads TGCAGTGCTACCCGAAAGGAACTTCACACAGATACGCAGTATTTT.

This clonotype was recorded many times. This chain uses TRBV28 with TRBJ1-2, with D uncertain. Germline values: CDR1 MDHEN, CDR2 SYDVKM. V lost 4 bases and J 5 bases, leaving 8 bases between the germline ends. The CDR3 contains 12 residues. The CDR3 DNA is TGTGCCAGCAGTTCGGGCGGTTATGGCTACACCTTC. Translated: CASSSGGYGYTF.